This record looks at one T cell receptor (beta chain) sequence and its context. Noted time point: newly diagnosed GD, antithyroid drugs for less than 3 months. Scientists built the TCR library using RNA that was extracted from PBMCs. In each case, Graves' disease was diagnosed per American Thyroid Association guidelines. CDR1 and CDR2 from the germline V gene are SNHLY and FYNNEI. V lost 7 bases and J lost 7; bases outside the gene matches: 3. The CDR3 runs 12 residues. For TCR beta, libraries came from iRepertoire HTBI primers and Arm-PCR of CDR3 regions. One entry per CDR3 protein results from TCRdb running MiXCR on the multiplex PCR reads. The data show about 430,000 distinct CDR3 sequences, about 15% seen once. This specimen belongs to a study of regulatory T cells in long-lasting Graves disease. This sample was also put to use in a study of T cells in Graves' hyperthyroidism and ophthalmopathy. That source adds: No progression to ophthalmopathy during 18 months of follow-up defined stable disease. Carried out on the TCR CDR3, a first-round RT-PCR used the HTBI primer set.

The receptor was isolated from a woman between 35 and 50 years old with Graves disease. The gene calls are TRBV2 and TRBJ2-1; 8 bases match TRBD1. Sample: peripheral blood mononuclear cells (PBMCs), taken at new diagnosis, from a patient treated with antithyroid drugs. The CDR3 here is CASMDRANEQFF. DNA for the CDR3: TGTGCCAGCATGGACAGGGCAAATGAGCAGTTCTTC.